This entry lists 7 T cell receptor beta chains sequenced from one sample in a study of metastatic and nonmetastatic thyroid tumors. Thyroid surgery took place with no prior treatment in any patient. With MiXCR, TCRdb reprocessed the PCR reads. The table lists about 17,000 clones, under 30% of them singletons, with approximately 13% in the top ten. The sample comprised tumor tissue. These receptors were obtained from a female donor with papillary thyroid cancer or a benign thyroid nodule (not recorded which). Some clones in this sample may be carry-over from other donors' samples.

This rearrangement joins TRBV6-2 or TRBV6-3 to TRBJ2-2; possible D gene TRBD2, 6 bases. The CDR3 totals 15 residues. Trimming left V 2 bases short and J 6 bases short, with 13 bases between. The germline CDR1 and CDR2 sequences are MNHEY and SVGEGT. CDR3 amino acids: CASSYLGTRAGELFF. CDR3 sequence (DNA): TGTGCCAGCAGTTACCTAGGGACTCGTGCCGGGGAGCTGTTTTTT.

Ten or more counts support this clone. The chain links TRBV28 to TRBJ2-3; D possibly uses TRBD1 or TRBD2 (5 bases each). Trimming removed 2 bases at V and 6 bases at J, with 12 bases between. Germline-derived CDR1 and CDR2 are MDHEN and SYDVKM. The CDR3 sequence is 14 residues long. The CDR3 reads CASSLIGETDTQYF. CDR3 sequence (DNA): TGTGCCAGCAGTTTAATAGGGGAGACGGATACGCAGTATTTT.

As concerns this clone: A much larger clone lies a single base off, so this may be a read error. The sample carries other DNA sequences with the same CDR3. This rearrangement joins TRBV5-1 to TRBJ2-3, with a weak D call TRBD1 (6 bases). This CDR3 has 16 amino acids. Germline V gives CDR1 SGHRS, CDR2 YFSETQ. V lost 4 bases, J lost 4 bases, and 19 bases lay in between. The CDR3 sequence: CASSPEQGARSDTQYF. The CDR3 DNA sequence: TGCGCCAGCAGCCCCGAACAGGGTGCACGGTCAGATACGCAGTATTTT.

In its sample, this clone is medium-sized. The CDR3 sequence: CASSTDSGNTIYF. The CDR3 coding sequence is TGTGCCAGCAGTACCGACTCTGGAAACACCATATATTTT. V usage is TRBV28 and J usage is TRBJ1-3; unclear D gene. The CDR3 spans 13 residues. CDR1 MDHEN and CDR2 SYDVKM come from the germline V gene. The ends were cut back, 5 bases at V and 0 bases at J, with 5 bases in the middle.

The chain is built from TRBV7-6 and TRBJ2-2; 8 bases align to TRBD1. Losses at the gene ends were 0 bases for V and 1 base for J; bases not matched to a gene: 1. Germline V gene lookup returns CDR1 SGHVS and CDR2 FNYEAQ. The CDR3 is 16 amino acids. CDR3 sequence: CASSLAGTGNTGELFF. The DNA for the CDR3 is TGTGCCAGCAGCTTAGCTGGGACAGGGAACACCGGGGAGCTGTTTTTT.

The chain carries TRBV15 and TRBJ2-3; no firm D call. The CDR3 runs to 13 residues. Germline-derived CDR1 and CDR2 are LNHNV and YYDKDF (reference sequence). V dropped 0 bases and J dropped 6 bases, with 7 bases sitting between them. The CDR3 DNA is TGTGCCACCAGCAGAGACAGAGCGGATACGCAGTATTTT. Its translation: CATSRDRADTQYF.

The rearrangement links TRBV9 to TRBJ2-3; tentatively, D is TRBD2 (7 bases). The germline V gene has CDR1 SGDLS and CDR2 YYNGEE. This CDR3 contains 14 residues. Trimming took 6 bases from V and 0 from J, leaving 11 bases between them. The CDR3 nucleotides are TGTGCCAGCAAAAGGGGGGGTAGCACAGATACGCAGTATTTT. Translation gives CASKRGGSTDTQYF.